This T cell receptor (beta chain) was sequenced during a study of response to subunit inactivated influenza vaccine. TCRdb re-derived calls from the RT-PCR reads in MiXCR, one entry per CDR3 protein. Among roughly 550,000 distinct CDR3 sequences listed, 20% to 25% were seen once. The ends were cut back, 5 bases at V and 0 bases at J, with 8 bases in the middle. CDR1 is LNHDA and CDR2 is SQIVND in the germline V gene (reference sequence). The CDR3 is 14 amino acids. Only a few counts were recorded for this clonotype. The data were also submitted as part of a second study, on T cells expressing NK-cell markers. From that study: Template switching by 5'RACE with UMIs generated the TCR beta cDNA. The TCR beta repertoires originated in sorted CD3+CD56+NKG2C+, CD3+CD56+NKG2C- and CD3+CD56-NKG2C+ T cells. Most of the eight sequenced donors tested HCMV-seropositive; one tested seronegative. Once again these clonotypes came out on top in the CD3+CD56-NKG2C+ fraction of a few donors.

The source was CD4+ T cells sorted from PBMCs, collected approximately 13 days after vaccination. The chain couples TRBV19 to TRBJ2-1; no clear D. The origin of this receptor is a man aged 50-59 years who received an inactivated influenza vaccine. CDR3 nucleotides: TGTGCCAGTAGTGACACCTCCTCCTACAATGAGCAGTTCTTC. Its protein is CASSDTSSYNEQFF.